One T cell receptor beta chain is described in this entry. Trimming cost V 0 bases and J 8 bases, with 14 bases left between them. The CDR3 is 15 residues long. In germline, CDR1 is ENHRY, CDR2 SYGVKD. This record comes from a study of cytomegalovirus exposure and HLA in healthy donors. Some clones are missing from TCRdb's copy, which holds only in-frame ones; the method was immunoSEQ multiplex PCR. The repertoire holds 330,000 or so clones, with about nine tenths as singletons. The sequence was obtained from a woman aged 18-29 years in good health and CMV-seronegative. Sequencing input: PBMCs. The J gene is TRBJ1-5, the V gene TRBV10-3; a weak D match, TRBD1 (5 bases). In nucleotides, the CDR3 is TGTGCCATCAGTGAGTCCCGGCAGGGAGGGGAGCCCCAGCATTTT. Its protein product is CAISESRQGGEPQHF.